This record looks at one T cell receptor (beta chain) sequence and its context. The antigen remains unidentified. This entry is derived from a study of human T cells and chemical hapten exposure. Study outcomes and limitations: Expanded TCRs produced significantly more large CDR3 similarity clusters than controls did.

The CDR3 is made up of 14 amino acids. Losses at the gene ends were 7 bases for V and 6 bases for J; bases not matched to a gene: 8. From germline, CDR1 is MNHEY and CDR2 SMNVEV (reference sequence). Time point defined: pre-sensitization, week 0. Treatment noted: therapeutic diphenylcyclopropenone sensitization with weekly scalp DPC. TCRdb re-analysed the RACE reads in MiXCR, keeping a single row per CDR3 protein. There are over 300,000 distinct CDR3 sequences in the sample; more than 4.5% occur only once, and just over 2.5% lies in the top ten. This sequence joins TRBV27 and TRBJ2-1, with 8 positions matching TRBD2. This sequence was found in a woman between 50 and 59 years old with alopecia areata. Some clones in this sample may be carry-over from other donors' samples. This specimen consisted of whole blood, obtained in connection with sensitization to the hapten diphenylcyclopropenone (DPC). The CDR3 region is CASTKAGGRNEQFF. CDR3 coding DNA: TGTGCCAGCACGAAGGCGGGAGGCCGCAATGAGCAGTTCTTC.